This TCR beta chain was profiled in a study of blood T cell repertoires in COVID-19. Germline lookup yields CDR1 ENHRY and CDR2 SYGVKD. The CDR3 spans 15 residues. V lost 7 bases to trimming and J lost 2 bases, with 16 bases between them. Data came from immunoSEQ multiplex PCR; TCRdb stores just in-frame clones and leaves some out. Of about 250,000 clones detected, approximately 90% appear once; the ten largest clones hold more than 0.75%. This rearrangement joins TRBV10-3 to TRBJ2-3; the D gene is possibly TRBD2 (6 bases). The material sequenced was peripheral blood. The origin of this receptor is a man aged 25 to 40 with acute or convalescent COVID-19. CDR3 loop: CAIKVRSGLTDTQYF. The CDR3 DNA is TGTGCCATCAAGGTTCGTAGCGGACTCACAGATACGCAGTATTTT.